The T cell receptor beta chain under discussion was sequenced for a study of control samples from healthy donors and cancer patients. Germline V gene sequence: CDR1 MDHEN, CDR2 SYDVKM. The CDR3 is made up of 15 amino acids. V lost 5 bases to trimming and J lost 0 bases, with 14 bases between them. Produced via immunoSEQ multiplex PCR; TCRdb's table is partial and in-frame only. The table has about 110,000 clones, roughly nine tenths seen once; the top ten hold more than 3.5%. The receptor's source is a human donor in good health. The donor label of this sample is uncertain. The chain recombines TRBV28 with TRBJ2-7; D might be TRBD2 (6 bases). Source material: blood. This chain's CDR3 is CASSHSWEVSYEQYF. CDR3 nucleotides: TGTGCCAGCAGTCATTCGTGGGAGGTCTCCTACGAGCAGTACTTC.